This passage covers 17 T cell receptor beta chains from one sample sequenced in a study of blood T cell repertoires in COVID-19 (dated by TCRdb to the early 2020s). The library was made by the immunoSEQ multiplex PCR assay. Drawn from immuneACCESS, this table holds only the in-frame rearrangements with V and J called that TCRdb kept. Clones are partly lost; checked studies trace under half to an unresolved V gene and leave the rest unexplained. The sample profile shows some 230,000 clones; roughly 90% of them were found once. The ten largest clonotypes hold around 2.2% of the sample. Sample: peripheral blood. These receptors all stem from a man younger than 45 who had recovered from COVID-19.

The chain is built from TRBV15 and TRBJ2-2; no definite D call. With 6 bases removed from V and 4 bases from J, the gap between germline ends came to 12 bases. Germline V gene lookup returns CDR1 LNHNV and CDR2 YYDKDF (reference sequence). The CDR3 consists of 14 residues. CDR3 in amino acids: CATRSTHSTGELFF. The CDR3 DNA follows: TGTGCCACCAGGAGCACCCACTCCACCGGGGAGCTGTTTTTT. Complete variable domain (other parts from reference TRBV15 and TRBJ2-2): DAMVIQNPRYQVTQFGKPVTLSCSQTLNHNVMYWYQQKSSQAPKLLFHYYDKDFNNEADTPDNFQSRRPNTSFCFLDIRSPGLGDTAMYLCATRSTHSTGELFFGEGSRLTVL.

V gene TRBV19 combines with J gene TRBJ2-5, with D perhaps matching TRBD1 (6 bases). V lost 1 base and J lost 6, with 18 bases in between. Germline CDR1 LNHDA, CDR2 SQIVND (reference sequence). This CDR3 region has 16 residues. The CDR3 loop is CASSIAVQGLGKTQYF. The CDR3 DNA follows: TGTGCCAGTAGTATAGCGGTCCAGGGGCTGGGAAAGACCCAGTACTTC.

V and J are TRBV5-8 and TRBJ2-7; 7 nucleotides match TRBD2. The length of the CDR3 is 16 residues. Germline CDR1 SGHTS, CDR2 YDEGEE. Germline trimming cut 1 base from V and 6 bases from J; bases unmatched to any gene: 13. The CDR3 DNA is TGTGCCAGCAGCTTGAGGACACCGAGGACTAGGGGCGAGCAGTACTTC. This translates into CASSLRTPRTRGEQYF.

This chain's CDR3 is CASSQATGGPSYEQYF. In nucleotides, the CDR3 is TGTGCCAGCAGCCAAGCTACAGGGGGTCCCTCCTACGAGCAGTACTTC. The chain recombines TRBV14 with TRBJ2-7; TRBD1 aligns across 8 bases. This CDR3 contains 16 residues. Per the germline V gene, CDR1 is SGHDN and CDR2 is FVKESK. V shed 1 base and J 0 bases; nucleotides not matched to a gene: 5.

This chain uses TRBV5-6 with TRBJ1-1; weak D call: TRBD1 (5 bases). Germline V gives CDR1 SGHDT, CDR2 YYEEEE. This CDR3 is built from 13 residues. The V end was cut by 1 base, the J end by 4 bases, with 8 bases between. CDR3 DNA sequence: TGTGCCAGCAGCTTGAACAGGCCCACTGAAGCTTTCTTT. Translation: CASSLNRPTEAFF.

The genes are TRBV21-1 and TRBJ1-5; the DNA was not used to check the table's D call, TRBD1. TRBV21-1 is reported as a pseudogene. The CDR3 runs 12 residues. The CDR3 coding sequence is TGTGCCAGCAGCGTAGGGGGTCAGCCCCAGCATTTT. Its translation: CASSVGGQPQHF.

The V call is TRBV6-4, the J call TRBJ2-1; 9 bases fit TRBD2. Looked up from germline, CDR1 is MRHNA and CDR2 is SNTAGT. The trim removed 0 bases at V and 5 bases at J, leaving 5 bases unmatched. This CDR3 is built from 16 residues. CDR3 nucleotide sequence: TGTGCCAGCAGTGACTCCCCTAGCGGGGCTAACAATGAGCAGTTCTTC. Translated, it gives CASSDSPSGANNEQFF.

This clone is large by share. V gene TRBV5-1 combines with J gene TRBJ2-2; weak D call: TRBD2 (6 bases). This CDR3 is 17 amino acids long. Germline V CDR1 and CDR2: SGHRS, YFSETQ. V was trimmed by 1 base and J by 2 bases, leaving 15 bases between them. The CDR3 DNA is TGCGCCAGCAGCTTGAGTTTCCCGGGAGCCAACACCGGGGAGCTGTTTTTT. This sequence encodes CASSLSFPGANTGELFF.

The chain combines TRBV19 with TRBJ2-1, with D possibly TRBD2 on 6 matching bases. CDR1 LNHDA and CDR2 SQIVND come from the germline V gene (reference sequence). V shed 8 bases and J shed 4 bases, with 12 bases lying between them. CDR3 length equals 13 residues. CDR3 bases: TGTGCCAGTTGTCGGGACTCTTACAATGAGCAGTTCTTC. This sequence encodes CASCRDSYNEQFF.

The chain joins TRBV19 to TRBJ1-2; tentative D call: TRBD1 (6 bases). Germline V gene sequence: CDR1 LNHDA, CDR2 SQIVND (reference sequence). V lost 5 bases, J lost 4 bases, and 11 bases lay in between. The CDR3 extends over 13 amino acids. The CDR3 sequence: CASSAQGLYGYTF. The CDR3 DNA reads TGTGCCAGTAGTGCACAGGGCCTCTATGGCTACACCTTC. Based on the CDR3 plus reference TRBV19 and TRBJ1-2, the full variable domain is DGGITQSPKYLFRKEGQNVTLSCEQNLNHDAMYWYRQDPGQGLRLIYYSQIVNDFQKGDIAEGYSVSREKKESFPLTVTSAQKNPTAFYLCASSAQGLYGYTFGSGTRLTVV.

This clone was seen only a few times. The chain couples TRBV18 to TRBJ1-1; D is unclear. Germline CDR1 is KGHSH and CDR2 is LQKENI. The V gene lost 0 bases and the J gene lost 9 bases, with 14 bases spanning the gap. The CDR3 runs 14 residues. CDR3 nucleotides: TGTGCCAGCTCACCACCTCCGGAGCGCTACAAAGCTTTCTTT. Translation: CASSPPPERYKAFF.

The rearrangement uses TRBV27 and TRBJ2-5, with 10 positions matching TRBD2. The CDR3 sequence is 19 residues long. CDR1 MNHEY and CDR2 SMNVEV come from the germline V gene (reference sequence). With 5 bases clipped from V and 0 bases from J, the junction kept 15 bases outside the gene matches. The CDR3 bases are TGTGCCAGCAGTCGGGCCCTGCAGCGGGGGGGCCGGGACCAAGAGACCCAGTACTTC. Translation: CASSRALQRGGRDQETQYF.

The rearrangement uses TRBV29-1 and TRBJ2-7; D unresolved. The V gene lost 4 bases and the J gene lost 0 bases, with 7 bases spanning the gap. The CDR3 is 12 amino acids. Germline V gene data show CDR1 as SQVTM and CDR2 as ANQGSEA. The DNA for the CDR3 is TGCAGCGTTGTCGACAACTCCTACGAGCAGTACTTC. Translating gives CSVVDNSYEQYF.

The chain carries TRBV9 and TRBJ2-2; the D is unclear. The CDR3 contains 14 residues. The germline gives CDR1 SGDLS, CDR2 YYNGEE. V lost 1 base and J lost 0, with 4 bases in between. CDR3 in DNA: TGTGCCAGCAGCGTACTAACGAACACCGGGGAGCTGTTTTTT. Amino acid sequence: CASSVLTNTGELFF.

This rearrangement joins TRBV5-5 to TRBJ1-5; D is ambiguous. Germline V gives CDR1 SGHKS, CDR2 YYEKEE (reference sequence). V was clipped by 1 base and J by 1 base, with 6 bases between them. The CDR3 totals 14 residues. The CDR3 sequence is CASSLKQSNQPQHF. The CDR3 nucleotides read TGTGCCAGCAGCTTGAAACAGAGCAATCAGCCCCAGCATTTT.

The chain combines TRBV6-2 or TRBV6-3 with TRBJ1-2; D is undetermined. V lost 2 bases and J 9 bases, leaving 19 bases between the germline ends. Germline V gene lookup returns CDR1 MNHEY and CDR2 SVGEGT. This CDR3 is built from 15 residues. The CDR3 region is CASSYPTWQSQSYTF. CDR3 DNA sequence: TGTGCCAGCAGTTACCCCACGTGGCAGTCCCAAAGCTACACCTTC.

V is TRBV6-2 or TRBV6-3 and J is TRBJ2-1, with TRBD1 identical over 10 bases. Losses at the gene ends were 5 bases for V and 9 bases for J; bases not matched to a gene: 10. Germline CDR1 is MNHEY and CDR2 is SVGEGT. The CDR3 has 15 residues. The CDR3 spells CASSSAGTGVVEQFF. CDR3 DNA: TGTGCCAGCAGTAGCGCGGGGACAGGGGTCGTTGAGCAGTTCTTC.